The 22 T cell receptor beta chains presented below share a single source sample, sequenced in a study of technical replicates of blood from several donors. Measured with immunoSEQ multiplex PCR; TCRdb has only the in-frame clones, and not every one. The table has some 63,000 clones, around 87% seen once; the top ten hold about 5.5%. Material: PBMCs. These receptors all stem from a human donor in good health. Some clones in this sample may be carry-over from other donors' samples.

By its share, this clone is medium-sized. This same CDR3 is encoded by further DNA sequences in the sample. This chain joins TRBV5-1 and TRBJ2-1; 9 bases are shared with TRBD2. The CDR3 is 14 amino acids. With V trimmed by 2 bases and J by 4 bases, 1 base remained unmatched. Looked up from germline, CDR1 is SGHRS and CDR2 is YFSETQ. CDR3 DNA: TGCGCCAGCAGCTTAAGCGGGGGGTACAATGAGCAGTTCTTC. Protein sequence: CASSLSGGYNEQFF.

The chain combines TRBV6-1 with TRBJ2-2; the match to TRBD2 covers 12 bases. The CDR3 is 20 residues long. Germline V gene lookup returns CDR1 MNHNS and CDR2 SASEGT. The ends lost 4 bases at V and 0 bases at J; junction bases unmatched: 12. CDR3 nucleotides: TGTGCCAGCAGTGGAAAAAATTTTACTAGCGGGGGGTCGAACACCGGGGAGCTGTTTTTT. Protein product: CASSGKNFTSGGSNTGELFF.

The genes are TRBV9 and TRBJ2-7; 8 bases map to TRBD2. The CDR3 loop spans 14 amino acids. J lost 3 bases, V lost 1 base, and 3 bases had no gene match. CDR1 SGDLS and CDR2 YYNGEE come from the germline V gene. The CDR3 DNA follows: TGTGCCAGCAGCGTAACTAGCGGAGGCTACGAGCAGTACTTC. Protein product: CASSVTSGGYEQYF. The variable domain in full, with the rest retrieved from reference TRBV9 and TRBJ2-7, is DSGVTQTPKHLITATGQRVTLRCSPRSGDLSVYWYQQSLDQGLQFLIQYYNGEERAKGNILERFSAQQFPDLHSELNLSSLELGDSALYFCASSVTSGGYEQYFGPGTRLTVT.

The genes are TRBV18 and TRBJ2-7; TRBD2 might be the D (6 bases). The V end was cut by 6 bases, the J end by 6 bases, with 18 bases between. Germline V gene lookup returns CDR1 KGHSH and CDR2 LQKENI. The CDR3 is 14 amino acids. The CDR3 coding sequence is TGTGCCAGCTCTTCCGGAGGAGGGTTAGGCGAGCAGTACTTC. This translates into CASSSGGGLGEQYF.

The rearrangement uses TRBV15 and TRBJ1-1; 8 bases map to TRBD1. Germline lookup yields CDR1 LNHNV and CDR2 YYDKDF (reference sequence). The CDR3 length is 14 residues. V gave up 0 bases and J gave up 10 bases; unmatched junction bases: 7. The CDR3 sequence: CATSRDRGDRLAFF. CDR3 nucleotides: TGTGCCACCAGCAGAGATCGGGGGGACAGGCTAGCTTTCTTT.

This sequence joins TRBV30 and TRBJ1-5; tentative D call: TRBD1 (5 bases). This CDR3 region has 13 residues. Germline loops: CDR1 GTSNPN, CDR2 SVGIG (reference sequence). V lost 2 bases, J lost 3 bases, and 8 bases lay in between. CDR3 region: CAWSPDNNQPQHF. DNA of the CDR3: TGTGCCTGGAGTCCGGACAACAATCAGCCCCAGCATTTT.

In DNA, the CDR3 is TGTGCCAGCAGCTTAGAGGAGGGGGCAAGAGATACGCAGTATTTT. Its translation is CASSLEEGARDTQYF. The rearrangement links TRBV11-2 to TRBJ2-3, with a possible D match to TRBD1 (7 bases). CDR1 SGHAT and CDR2 FQNNGV come from the germline V gene. Trimming took 0 bases from V and 5 from J, leaving 12 bases between them. The CDR3 consists of 15 residues.

This chain uses TRBV7-2 with TRBJ2-7; 9 nucleotides match TRBD2. CDR1 and CDR2 (germline): SGHTA, FQGNSA. This CDR3 is built from 13 residues. After removal of 2 bases from V and 5 bases from J, the junction contained 1 base not matched to a gene. CDR3: CASSLRTSDEQYF. CDR3 DNA sequence: TGTGCCAGCAGCTTAAGGACTAGCGACGAGCAGTACTTC.

Remarks on this clone: Other DNA sequences from this sample encode an identical CDR3 as well. The rearrangement uses TRBV5-1 and TRBJ2-7; 10 bases match TRBD1. Per the germline V gene, CDR1 is SGHRS and CDR2 is YFSETQ. The CDR3 is made up of 14 amino acids. The junction had 3 bases not matched to a gene; V was cut back by 4 bases and J by 2 bases. CDR3 residues: CASSLGTGAYEQYF. The CDR3 region has the DNA TGCGCCAGCAGCCTAGGGACAGGGGCCTACGAGCAGTACTTC.

The rearrangement links TRBV7-2 to TRBJ1-6, with TRBD1 matching 8 bases. V was pared by 3 bases and J by 10 bases, with 5 bases of the junction left unmatched. This CDR3 comprises 14 residues. Germline V gene lookup returns CDR1 SGHTA and CDR2 FQGNSA. The CDR3 reads CASSLDRAGSPLHF. The CDR3 DNA is TGTGCCAGCAGCTTGGACAGGGCCGGGTCACCCCTCCACTTT.

The chain recombines TRBV9 with TRBJ2-3; 9 bases agree with TRBD2. Looked up from germline, CDR1 is SGDLS and CDR2 is YYNGEE. CDR3 length: 15 amino acids. The trim removed 4 bases at V and 1 base at J, leaving 4 bases unmatched. CDR3 DNA sequence: TGTGCCAGCAGCTCGGGACTAGCCGGCACAGATACGCAGTATTTT. Translated: CASSSGLAGTDTQYF.

The gene calls are TRBV12-5 and TRBJ1-5; the D gene is possibly TRBD1 (6 bases). The CDR3 runs to 13 residues. Germline CDR1 reads LGHNT; CDR2 reads FRNRAP. Between the trimmed V and J ends, which lost 6 bases and 7 bases, there was a span of 13 bases. This CDR3 is CASGQGREQPQHF. Here the CDR3 DNA reads TGTGCTAGTGGCCAGGGGAGGGAGCAGCCCCAGCATTTT.

The chain employs TRBV2 and TRBJ2-7; 9 bases are a match to TRBD2. The CDR3 runs 14 residues. Germline values: CDR1 SNHLY, CDR2 FYNNEI. V dropped 4 bases and J dropped 3; count of bases not matched to a gene: 4. CDR3 loop: CASSGGSGSYEQYF. The CDR3 DNA sequence: TGTGCCAGCAGTGGTGGTAGCGGGAGCTACGAGCAGTACTTC.

This clone was observed a single time. This chain joins TRBV29-1 and TRBJ1-2; 9 nucleotides match TRBD1. V trimming: 2 bases; J trimming: 8 bases; junction bases outside the gene matches: 6. This CDR3 has 13 residues. The germline V gene encodes CDR1 SQVTM and CDR2 ANQGSEA. The CDR3 protein is CSVERDRAGGYTF. CDR3 sequence (DNA): TGCAGCGTTGAACGGGACAGGGCGGGGGGCTACACCTTC.

This rearrangement joins TRBV5-5 to TRBJ2-7; 7 bases match TRBD1. The V gene end was trimmed by 2 bases and the J gene end by 2 bases; junction bases not matched to a gene: 7. The CDR3 runs 15 residues. The germline V gene has CDR1 SGHKS and CDR2 YYEKEE (reference sequence). CDR3 region: CASSLNPGGPYEQYF. The CDR3 DNA follows: TGTGCCAGCAGCTTAAATCCAGGGGGTCCCTACGAGCAGTACTTC.

V usage is TRBV25-1 and J usage is TRBJ1-2, with 7 bases that match TRBD1. The germline CDR1 and CDR2 sequences are MGHDK and SYGVNS. The V gene end was trimmed by 3 bases and the J gene end by 0 bases; junction bases not matched to a gene: 10. The CDR3 is 17 amino acids. CDR3 coding DNA: TGTGCCAGCAGTGATTCGGTTGTAGGACAGGCTAACTATGGCTACACCTTC. This encodes CASSDSVVGQANYGYTF.

The J gene is TRBJ2-7, the V gene TRBV5-1; the match to TRBD2 covers 7 bases. V lost 0 bases and J lost 7; bases outside the gene matches: 10. Germline V gene data show CDR1 as SGHRS and CDR2 as YFSETQ. CDR3 size: 15 residues. CDR3 in DNA: TGCGCCAGCAGCTTGGGGTCTAGCGGCCCCGGGGAGCAGTACTTC. Translation: CASSLGSSGPGEQYF.

The genes are TRBV6-6 and TRBJ1-1; no definite D call. CDR1 MNHNY and CDR2 SVGAGI come from the germline V gene (reference sequence). The CDR3 loop spans 15 amino acids. Trimming removed 2 bases at V and 0 bases at J, with 10 bases between. CDR3 DNA sequence: TGTGCCAGCAGTTACGCTAGAGGCATGAACACTGAAGCTTTCTTT. Its protein product is CASSYARGMNTEAFF.

The V call is TRBV6-4, the J call TRBJ2-7, with D tentatively TRBD1 (6 bases). Germline CDR1 and CDR2: MRHNA and SNTAGT. The CDR3 extends over 12 amino acids. V was shortened by 6 bases and J by 7 bases, with 13 bases between the two germline ends. The CDR3 DNA sequence: TGTGCCAGCAGCGTGGGGGCTGGAGAGCAGTACTTC. Its translation: CASSVGAGEQYF.

The chain's CDR3 is CAISESTGGAHTQYF. For the CDR3, the DNA is TGTGCCATCAGTGAGTCGACAGGGGGCGCACATACGCAGTATTTT. The rearrangement joins TRBV10-3 to TRBJ2-3; 10 bases line up with TRBD1. With V trimmed by 0 bases and J by 7 bases, 4 bases remained unmatched. The CDR3 has 15 amino acids. CDR1 and CDR2 from the germline V gene are ENHRY and SYGVKD.

The gene calls are TRBV6-5 and TRBJ1-1; 10 nucleotides line up with TRBD1. Germline CDR1 reads MNHEY; CDR2 reads SVGAGI. The ends lost 5 bases at V and 5 bases at J; junction bases unmatched: 5. The CDR3 sequence is 14 residues long. CDR3 sequence reads: CASSRGQGWTEAFF. DNA of the CDR3: TGTGCCAGCAGTCGGGGACAGGGGTGGACTGAAGCTTTCTTT.

The sample holds one count of this clone. The chain links TRBV6-1 to TRBJ2-1, with 8 bases lining up with TRBD2. Germline trimming cut 3 bases from V and 1 base from J; bases unmatched to any gene: 2. The CDR3 spans 15 residues. CDR1 is MNHNS, CDR2 SASEGT, per germline. CDR3 in DNA: TGTGCCAGCAGTGATCTAGCGGGTTCCTACAATGAGCAGTTCTTC. As protein: CASSDLAGSYNEQFF.